These 22 T cell receptor beta chains share one sample of origin, sequenced in a study of OX40 agonist ivuxolimab in advanced cancers. The repertoire was sequenced with immunoSEQ multiplex PCR; TCRdb's copy has only in-frame clones and lacks some. The sample lists roughly 56,000 clones, approximately 86% occurring once. The source was CD4+ or CD8+ T cells sorted from blood, collected in a trial of the OX40 agonist ivuxolimab. These receptors all stem from an adult with an advanced solid tumor such as melanoma, head and neck, liver or kidney cancer.

This clone was picked up one time. This chain uses TRBV5-1 with TRBJ2-7; 8 bases align to TRBD1. V was clipped by 0 bases and J by 2 bases; unmatched bases: 4. The V gene's germline CDR1 is SGHRS and CDR2 YFSETQ. The CDR3 spans 15 residues. Here the CDR3 reads CASSLGPGGTYEQYF. CDR3 coding DNA: TGCGCCAGCAGCTTGGGTCCAGGGGGCACCTACGAGCAGTACTTC.

The J gene is TRBJ2-1, the V gene TRBV18; 11 bases are a match to TRBD2. CDR3 length: 18 amino acids. V lost 3 bases, J lost 4 bases, and 11 bases stayed unmatched. Germline V gene data show CDR1 as KGHSH and CDR2 as LQKENI. The DNA of the CDR3 is TGTGCCAGCTCACCTCCCTCCTTAGCGGGGGGGTCGTACAATGAGCAGTTCTTC. This encodes CASSPPSLAGGSYNEQFF.

The gene calls are TRBV9 and TRBJ1-3; 9 bases match TRBD1. The CDR3 covers 15 residues. J was trimmed by 8 bases and V by 0 bases; bases with no gene match: 6. Per the germline V gene, CDR1 is SGDLS and CDR2 is YYNGEE. The CDR3 loop is CASSVATGGFHTIYF. The DNA for the CDR3 is TGTGCCAGCAGCGTAGCAACAGGGGGCTTCCACACCATATATTTT.

The CDR3 DNA follows: TGCAGTGCTAGCGGGAGGGCAGGGCAGTTCTTC. This translates into CSASGRAGQFF. The chain joins TRBV20-1 to TRBJ2-1; 8 bases fit TRBD2. Per the germline V gene, CDR1 is DFQATT and CDR2 is SNEGSKA (reference sequence). CDR3 size: 11 residues. Trimming at V came to 3 bases and at J to 12 bases, leaving 4 bases not matched to a gene.

This clone was detected only a few times. V and J are TRBV11-2 and TRBJ2-5; TRBD1 matches at 9 bases. This CDR3 comprises 16 residues. CDR1 SGHAT and CDR2 FQNNGV come from the germline V gene. Unmatched junction bases numbered 10, after V lost 6 bases and J lost 2 bases. Written as DNA, the CDR3 is TGTGCCAGCAGAAAAGGACAGGGGAATATACAAGAGACCCAGTACTTC. Its protein product is CASRKGQGNIQETQYF.

This clone appeared a few times. The chain employs TRBV2 and TRBJ2-1; D call uncertain. Deletions cut 3 bases from V and 5 bases from J, with 5 bases between. Per germline, CDR1 SNHLY and CDR2 FYNNEI. The CDR3 contains 12 residues. The CDR3 nucleotides read TGTGCCAGCAGTGATGACAACAATGAGCAGTTCTTC. It yields the protein CASSDDNNEQFF.

The chain combines TRBV29-1 with TRBJ2-1, with TRBD2 matching 11 bases. The V segment lost 7 bases and the J segment 6 bases; nucleotides outside the gene matches: 8. Germline V gene data show CDR1 as SQVTM and CDR2 as ANQGSEA. The CDR3 has 14 residues. Here the CDR3 DNA reads TGCAGCGCCTCGATTAGCGGGAGGGCCAATGAGCAGTTCTTC. This gives the protein CSASISGRANEQFF.

The rearrangement joins TRBV6-4 to TRBJ2-3, with a tentative D call TRBD2 (6 bases). The germline V gene has CDR1 MRHNA and CDR2 SNTAGT. This CDR3 region has 14 residues. V was trimmed by 2 bases and J by 0 bases, leaving 6 bases between them. The CDR3 reads CASSDRGSTDTQYF. The CDR3 DNA reads TGTGCCAGCAGTGACCGGGGGAGCACAGATACGCAGTATTTT.

By sample fraction, this clone is medium-sized (0.01 to 0.1%). This chain connects TRBV5-1 to TRBJ2-3, with D perhaps matching TRBD1 or TRBD2 (5 bases each). Trimming removed 5 bases from V and 5 bases from J, with 15 bases in between. The CDR3 consists of 14 residues. Germline CDR1 reads SGHRS; CDR2 reads YFSETQ. The CDR3 loop is CASRGPGTGDTQYF. The CDR3 region has the DNA TGCGCCAGCAGAGGGCCCGGGACGGGAGATACGCAGTATTTT.

This rearrangement joins TRBV5-1 to TRBJ2-3; 7 positions agree with TRBD2. Germline values: CDR1 SGHRS, CDR2 YFSETQ. The CDR3 totals 15 residues. V lost 4 bases to trimming and J lost 5 bases; unmatched junction nucleotides: 10. The chain's CDR3 is CASSLGGTTGDTQYF. The DNA for the CDR3 is TGCGCCAGCAGCCTTGGGGGGACTACAGGAGATACGCAGTATTTT. Looking up the rest from reference TRBV5-1 and TRBJ2-3 gives the full variable domain: KAGVTQTPRYLIKTRGQQVTLSCSPISGHRSVSWYQQTPGQGLQFLFEYFSETQRNKGNFPGRFSGRQFSNSRSEMNVSTLELGDSALYLCASSLGGTTGDTQYFGPGTRLTVL.

This chain uses TRBV19 with TRBJ2-7; D uncertain. The V end was cut by 4 bases, the J end by 2 bases, with 9 bases between. This CDR3 comprises 13 residues. Germline lookup yields CDR1 LNHDA and CDR2 SQIVND (reference sequence). CDR3 protein: CASSTIGPYEQYF. Here the CDR3 DNA reads TGTGCCAGTAGTACCATAGGGCCCTACGAGCAGTACTTC.

This chain links TRBV25-1 with TRBJ2-7; D perhaps matches TRBD1 (6 bases). CDR1 MGHDK and CDR2 SYGVNS come from the germline V gene. CDR3 length equals 15 residues. Deletions cut 4 bases from V and 2 bases from J, with 15 bases between. The chain's CDR3 is CASSGPRGYAYEQYF. The CDR3, as DNA: TGTGCCAGCAGTGGCCCCAGGGGCTACGCCTACGAGCAGTACTTC.

The chain employs TRBV5-8 and TRBJ2-2; D not certain. The germline CDR1 and CDR2 sequences are SGHTS and YDEGEE. The CDR3 contains 14 residues. Trimming cost V 5 bases and J 3 bases, with 11 bases left between them. The CDR3 coding sequence is TGTGCCAGCAGGGCAGGATCCTACACCGGGGAGCTGTTTTTT. This encodes CASRAGSYTGELFF.

The chain recombines TRBV4-1 with TRBJ1-2, with TRBD1 as a possible D gene (5 bases). V shed 2 bases and J shed 2 bases, with 12 bases lying between them. The CDR3 runs to 15 residues. The germline V gene encodes CDR1 MGHRA and CDR2 YSYEKL. CDR3 region: CASSQQGAGNYGYTF. CDR3 nucleotides: TGCGCCAGCAGCCAACAGGGCGCAGGGAACTATGGCTACACCTTC.

Only one count was recorded for this clone. The rearrangement joins TRBV10-3 to TRBJ1-1; D is undetermined. The germline gives CDR1 ENHRY, CDR2 SYGVKD. Trimming stripped 4 bases from V and 0 bases from J, with 6 bases between. The CDR3 has 13 residues. The CDR3 reads CAISASLNTEAFF. The CDR3 region has the DNA TGTGCCATCAGTGCCAGTCTGAACACTGAAGCTTTCTTT.

The rearrangement uses TRBV6-1 and TRBJ2-7, with 7 bases identical to TRBD2. Trimming took 2 bases from V and 2 from J; bases not matched to a gene: 6. Germline CDR1 MNHNS, CDR2 SASEGT. CDR3 size: 15 residues. CDR3 amino acids: CASSEWGGETYEQYF. CDR3 sequence (DNA): TGTGCCAGCAGTGAATGGGGGGGGGAGACCTACGAGCAGTACTTC.

The CDR3 sequence: CASRTTGVNEQYF. The CDR3 coding sequence is TGTGCCAGCAGAACGACAGGGGTGAACGAGCAGTACTTC. The chain joins TRBV14 to TRBJ2-7; 8 bases fit TRBD1. CDR1 and CDR2 from the germline V gene are SGHDN and FVKESK. V was clipped by 6 bases and J by 5 bases; unmatched bases: 6. The CDR3 sequence is 13 residues long.

J is TRBJ2-1 and V is TRBV29-1; D is unclear. Germline V gene lookup returns CDR1 SQVTM and CDR2 ANQGSEA. Trimming cost V 4 bases and J 7 bases, with 5 bases left between them. This CDR3 region has 10 residues. The CDR3 region has the DNA TGCAGCGTTGGGTTGAATGAGCAGTTCTTC. Residues: CSVGLNEQFF.

This chain connects TRBV5-5 to TRBJ2-5; D ambiguous. V was pared by 4 bases and J by 5 bases, with 6 bases between. CDR3 length: 11 amino acids. The V gene's germline CDR1 is SGHKS and CDR2 YYEKEE (reference sequence). CDR3 sequence (DNA): TGTGCCAGCAGCCCCAGTGAGACCCAGTACTTC. Protein product: CASSPSETQYF.

V and J are TRBV2 and TRBJ1-5; 7 bases line up with TRBD1. Per germline, CDR1 SNHLY and CDR2 FYNNEI. This CDR3 comprises 15 residues. V lost 7 bases to trimming and J lost 7 bases; unmatched junction nucleotides: 13. Here the CDR3 reads CASTDLGQGGQPQHF. The DNA of the CDR3 is TGTGCCAGCACCGACCTCGGGCAGGGGGGCCAGCCCCAGCATTTT.

This clone appeared once. The junction differs from germline at one of its ends, possibly a read error. The gene calls are TRBV7-7 and TRBJ2-5; maybe TRBD2 (6 bases). The CDR3 extends over 14 amino acids. Germline assignment: CDR1 SSHAT and CDR2 FNYEAQ (reference sequence). The CDR3 sequence: CASSSGLPLETQYF. CDR3 bases: TGTGCTAGCAGCTCGGGACTCCCTCTTGAGACCCAGTACTTC.

This chain's CDR3 is CASSNIPGLGYQPQHF. As DNA, the CDR3 is TGTGCCAGTAGTAACATCCCCGGGTTGGGGTATCAGCCCCAGCATTTT. This rearrangement joins TRBV19 to TRBJ1-5, with D unresolved. CDR3 length: 16 residues. CDR1 and CDR2 (germline): LNHDA, SQIVND (reference sequence). Trimming took off 4 bases at V and 5 bases at J, with 18 bases between the two ends.